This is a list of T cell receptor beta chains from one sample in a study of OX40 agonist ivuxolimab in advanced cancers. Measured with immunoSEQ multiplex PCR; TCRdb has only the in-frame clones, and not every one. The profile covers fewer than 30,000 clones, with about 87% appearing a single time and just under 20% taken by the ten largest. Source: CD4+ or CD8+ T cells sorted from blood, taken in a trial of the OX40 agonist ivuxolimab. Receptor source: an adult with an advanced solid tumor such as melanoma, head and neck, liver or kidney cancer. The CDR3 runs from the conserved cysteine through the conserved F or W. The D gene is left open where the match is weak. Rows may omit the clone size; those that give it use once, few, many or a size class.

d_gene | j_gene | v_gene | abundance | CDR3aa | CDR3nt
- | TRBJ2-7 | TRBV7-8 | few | CASSLEGGQGVYEQYF | TGTGCCAGCAGCTTAGAGGGGGGGCAGGGGGTCTACGAGCAGTACTTC
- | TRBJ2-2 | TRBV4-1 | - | CASSQDGVTGELFF | TGCGCCAGCAGCCAAGATGGGGTAACCGGGGAGCTGTTTTTT
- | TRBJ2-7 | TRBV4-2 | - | CASSQGMPFLYEQYF | TGTGCCAGCAGCCAAGGGATGCCATTCCTTTACGAGCAGTACTTC
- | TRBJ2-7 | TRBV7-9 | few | CASRPRDSYEQYF | TGTGCCAGCAGGCCGCGGGACAGCTACGAGCAGTACTTC
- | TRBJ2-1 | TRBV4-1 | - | CASSQALIRDPRYNEQFF | TGCGCCAGCAGCCAAGCTTTGATCCGGGACCCCCGCTACAATGAGCAGTTCTTC
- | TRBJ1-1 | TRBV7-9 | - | CASSSTAEAFF | TGTGCCAGCAGCTCGACAGCTGAAGCTTTCTTT
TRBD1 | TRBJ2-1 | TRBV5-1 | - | CASRAVPGTGGFEQFF | TGCGCCAGCAGAGCCGTTCCCGGGACAGGGGGATTTGAGCAGTTCTTC
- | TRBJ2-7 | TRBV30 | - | CAWSALRYEQYF | TGTGCCTGGAGTGCCCTTCGCTACGAGCAGTACTTC
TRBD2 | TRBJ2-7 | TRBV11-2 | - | CASSLIAGGPKGEQYF | TGTGCCAGCAGCTTAATAGCGGGAGGTCCAAAGGGCGAGCAGTACTTC
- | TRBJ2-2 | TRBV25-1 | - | CASSEWGAGELFF | TGTGCCAGCAGTGAATGGGGGGCCGGGGAGCTGTTTTTT
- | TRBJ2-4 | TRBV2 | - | CASRRDLAKNIQYF | TGTGCCAGCAGACGGGACTTAGCCAAAAACATTCAGTACTTC
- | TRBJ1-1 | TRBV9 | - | CASSVGDATEAFF | TGTGCCAGCAGCGTAGGGGATGCAACTGAAGCTTTCTTT
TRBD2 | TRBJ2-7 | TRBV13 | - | CASSLGLAGAYEQYF | TGTGCCAGCAGCTTAGGGCTAGCGGGCGCCTACGAGCAGTACTTC
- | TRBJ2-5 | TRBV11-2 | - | CASSLEPGIGTQYF | TGTGCCAGCAGCTTAGAGCCAGGGATCGGGACCCAGTACTTC
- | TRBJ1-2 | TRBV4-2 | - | CASSQERGANYGYTF | TGTGCCAGCAGCCAAGAGAGGGGGGCTAACTATGGCTACACCTTC
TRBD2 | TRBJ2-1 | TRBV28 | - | CASRLYGRAGSYNEQFF | TGTGCCAGCAGGCTGTATGGGAGGGCCGGATCCTACAATGAGCAGTTCTTC
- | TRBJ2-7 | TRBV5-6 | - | CASSLWVAATYEQYF | TGTGCCAGCAGCTTGTGGGTAGCGGCCACCTACGAGCAGTACTTC
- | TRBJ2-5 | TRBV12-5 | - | CASGAGDLQETQYF | TGTGCTAGTGGGGCAGGGGACCTCCAAGAGACCCAGTACTTC
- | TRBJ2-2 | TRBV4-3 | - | CASSQDRGTGELFF | TGCGCCAGCAGCCAAGACAGGGGAACCGGGGAGCTGTTTTTT
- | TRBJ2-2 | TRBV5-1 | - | CASSAGQNTGELFF | TGCGCCAGCAGCGCGGGACAGAACACCGGGGAGCTGTTTTTT
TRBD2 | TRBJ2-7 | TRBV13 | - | CASSFNQREPFEQYF | TGTGCCAGCAGCTTTAACCAGCGGGAGCCTTTCGAGCAGTACTTC
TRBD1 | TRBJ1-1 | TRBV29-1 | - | CSVLDRENTEAFF | TGCAGCGTCCTGGACAGGGAAAACACTGAAGCTTTCTTT
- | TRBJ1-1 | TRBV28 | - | CASSSSGESGAEAFF | TGTGCCAGCAGTTCAAGTGGCGAAAGCGGGGCTGAAGCTTTCTTT
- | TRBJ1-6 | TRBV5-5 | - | CASRTSTGSPLHF | TGTGCCAGCAGGACTTCTACTGGTTCACCCCTCCACTTT
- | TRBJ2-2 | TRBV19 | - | CAIARDTGELFF | TGTGCCATCGCACGGGACACCGGGGAGCTGTTTTTT
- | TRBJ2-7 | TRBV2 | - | CASSEGRSSYEQYF | TGTGCCAGCAGTGAGGGGCGCAGCTCCTACGAGCAGTACTTC